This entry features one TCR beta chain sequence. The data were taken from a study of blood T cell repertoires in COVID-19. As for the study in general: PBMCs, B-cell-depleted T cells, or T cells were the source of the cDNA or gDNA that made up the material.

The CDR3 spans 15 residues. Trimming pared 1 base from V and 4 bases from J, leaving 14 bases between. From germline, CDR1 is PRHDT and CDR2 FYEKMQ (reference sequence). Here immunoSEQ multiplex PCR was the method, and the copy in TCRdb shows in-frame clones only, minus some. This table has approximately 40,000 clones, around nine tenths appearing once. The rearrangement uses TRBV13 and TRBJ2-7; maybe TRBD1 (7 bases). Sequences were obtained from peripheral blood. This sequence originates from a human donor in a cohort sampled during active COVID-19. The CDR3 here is CASSLVRRGRYEQYF. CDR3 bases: TGTGCCAGCAGCTTAGTAAGGAGGGGGCGGTACGAGCAGTACTTC.